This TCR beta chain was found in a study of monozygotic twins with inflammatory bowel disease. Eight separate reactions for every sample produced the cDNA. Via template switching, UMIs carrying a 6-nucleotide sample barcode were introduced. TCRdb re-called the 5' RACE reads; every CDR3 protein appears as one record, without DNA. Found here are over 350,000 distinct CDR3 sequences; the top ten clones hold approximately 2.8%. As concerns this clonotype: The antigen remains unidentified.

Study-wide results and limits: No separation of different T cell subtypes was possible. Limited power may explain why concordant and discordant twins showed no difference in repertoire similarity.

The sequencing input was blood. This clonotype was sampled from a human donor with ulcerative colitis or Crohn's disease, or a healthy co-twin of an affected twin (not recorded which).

This chain's CDR3 is CASRNRENQPQHF. The rearrangement links TRBV19 to TRBJ1-5; TCRdb picks TRBD1, but there is no DNA to check that call. CDR1 is LNHDA, CDR2 SQIVND, per germline (reference sequence). The CDR3 consists of 13 residues.